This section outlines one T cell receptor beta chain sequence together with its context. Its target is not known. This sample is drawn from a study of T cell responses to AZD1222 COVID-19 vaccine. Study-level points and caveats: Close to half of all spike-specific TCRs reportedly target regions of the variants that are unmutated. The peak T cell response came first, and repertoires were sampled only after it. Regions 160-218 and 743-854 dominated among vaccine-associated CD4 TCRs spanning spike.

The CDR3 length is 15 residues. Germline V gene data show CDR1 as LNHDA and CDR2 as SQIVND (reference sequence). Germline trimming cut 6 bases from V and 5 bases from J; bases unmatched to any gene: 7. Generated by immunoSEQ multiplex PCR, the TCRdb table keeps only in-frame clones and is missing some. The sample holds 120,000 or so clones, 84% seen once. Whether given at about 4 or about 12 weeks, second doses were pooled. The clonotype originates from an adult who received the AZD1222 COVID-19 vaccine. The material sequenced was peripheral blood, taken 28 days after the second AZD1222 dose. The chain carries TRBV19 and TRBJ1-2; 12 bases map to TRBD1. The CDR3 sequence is CASSSRDRGLYGYTF. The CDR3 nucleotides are TGTGCCAGTAGCTCCCGGGACAGGGGGCTGTATGGCTACACCTTC.